This T cell receptor beta chain was sequenced during a study of T cell responses to AZD1222 COVID-19 vaccine. General study points: Clonal diversity may have been underestimated in mostly white British donors.

TCRdb keeps only in-frame clones here, not all; method: immunoSEQ multiplex PCR. The data hold approximately 50,000 clones, with approximately 86% observed a single time. There are 13 residues in the CDR3. In germline, CDR1 is SGHAT, CDR2 FQDESV (reference sequence). The V end was cut by 5 bases, the J end by 9 bases, with 14 bases between. Points on this clone: Its antigen is as yet unknown.

The clonotype was recovered from an adult who received the AZD1222 COVID-19 vaccine. The input for sequencing was peripheral blood, taken 28 days after the second AZD1222 dose. V usage is TRBV11-1 and J usage is TRBJ2-4, with D tentatively TRBD1 (5 bases). CDR3 nucleotides: TGTGCCAGCAGCCCGCTGACAGATATCATTCAGTACTTC. Translation: CASSPLTDIIQYF.